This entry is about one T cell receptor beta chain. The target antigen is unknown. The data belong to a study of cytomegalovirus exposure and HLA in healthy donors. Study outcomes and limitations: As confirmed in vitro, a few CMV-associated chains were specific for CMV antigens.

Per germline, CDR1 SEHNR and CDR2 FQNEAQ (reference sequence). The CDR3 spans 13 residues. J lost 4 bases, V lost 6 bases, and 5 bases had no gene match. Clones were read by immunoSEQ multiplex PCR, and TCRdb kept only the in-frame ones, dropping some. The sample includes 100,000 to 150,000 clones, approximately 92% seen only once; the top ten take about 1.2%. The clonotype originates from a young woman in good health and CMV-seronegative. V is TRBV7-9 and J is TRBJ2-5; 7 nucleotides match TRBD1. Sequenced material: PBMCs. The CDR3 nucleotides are TGTGCCAGCAGAGGGGGCTGGGGAGAGACCCAGTACTTC. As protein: CASRGGWGETQYF.